This is a list of T cell receptor beta chains from one sample in a study of T cell repertoires in cytomegalovirus infection. TCRdb recomputed calls from the reads with MiXCR, one row per CDR3 protein. The table lists roughly 230,000 distinct CDR3 sequences, about 7% of them singletons. The sequenced sample was PBMCs. The receptors derive from a human donor in good health (CMV status not recorded). Some clones in this sample may be carry-over from other donors' samples. The CDR3 runs from the conserved cysteine through the conserved F or W. D genes are given only for firm matches.

j_call d_call v_call cdr3_aa
TRBJ2-6 TRBD1 TRBV29-1 CSGLTGVSSGANVLTF
TRBJ1-4 . TRBV25-1 CASSDELGSLRTNEKLFF
TRBJ2-7 TRBD1 TRBV20-1 CSARGQGSYEQYF
TRBJ1-5 . TRBV12-3/TRBV12-4 CASSRTVGGEAAQPQHF
TRBJ1-3 . TRBV10-3 CAISEEKRNTIYF
TRBJ2-7 . TRBV20-1 CSANGQDAYEQYF
TRBJ1-6 . TRBV6-2/TRBV6-3 CASSWTTGRSPLHF
TRBJ1-1 . TRBV28 CASSFRPGMNTEAFF
TRBJ2-7 . TRBV20-1 CSAILVGGVYEQYF
TRBJ2-1 . TRBV14 CASSPGGIDEQFF
TRBJ2-2 . TRBV5-6 CASSRTGTLNTGELFF
TRBJ1-1 . TRBV7-2 CASSLGGSVNTEAFF
TRBJ1-2 . TRBV6-5 CASSYSWKGNYGYTF
TRBJ1-5 . TRBV28 CASSLGSGLRNQPQHF
TRBJ1-1 . TRBV7-2 CASSSRTNTEAFF
TRBJ1-1 . TRBV18 CASSPPGVTEAFF
TRBJ2-3 TRBD2 TRBV7-9 CSTSASTDTQYF
TRBJ1-1 . TRBV19 CASTQQGGTEAFF
TRBJ2-2 . TRBV7-6 CASSFFGANTGELFF
TRBJ2-7 TRBD1 TRBV19 CASRPGTDSQSYEQYF
TRBJ1-2 . TRBV7-2 CASSLSSGYTF
TRBJ2-4 . TRBV7-9 CASSLAGPLAKNIQYF
TRBJ1-4 TRBD1 TRBV12-3/TRBV12-4 CASSFRTGPPTNEKLFF
TRBJ1-1 TRBD1 TRBV6-5 CASRRDRGQVAFF
TRBJ1-5 . TRBV6-6 CASSDYSYQPQHF
TRBJ2-3 . TRBV7-2 CASSSRVRESTDTQYF
TRBJ2-3 . TRBV7-9 CASSPLHGWQYF
TRBJ2-7 . TRBV20-1 CSATPLRPGAYEQYF
TRBJ1-1 . TRBV20-1 CSARETGYAEAFF
TRBJ2-7 . TRBV4-1 CASSQDGETEQYF
TRBJ2-3 TRBD1 TRBV7-2 CASSFDRGDTQYF
TRBJ2-7 TRBD1 TRBV29-1 CSVEDGSRGMYEQYF
TRBJ2-7 TRBD1 TRBV20-1 CSARDYRGHPYEQYF
TRBJ1-2 . TRBV5-1 CASSPPADLYGYTF
TRBJ2-1 . TRBV20-1 CSARDRSGGDNEQFF
TRBJ1-1 . TRBV5-1 CASSSGHDEAFF
TRBJ2-7 TRBD2 TRBV20-1 CSANPGLAGTYEQYF
TRBJ1-1 TRBD1 TRBV7-2 CASSLAPGTAAEAFF
TRBJ1-5 . TRBV7-6 CASSLHGGDQPQHF
TRBJ1-5 . TRBV28 CASSLWGTKGNQPQHF
TRBJ2-7 TRBD1 TRBV29-1 CSATSRDRAYEQYF
TRBJ1-2 . TRBV27 CASSFRGSYGYTF
TRBJ1-1 TRBD1 TRBV28 CASSPSGQGMRDTEAFF
TRBJ1-5 . TRBV10-3 CAISPQGRGNQPQHF
TRBJ2-2 . TRBV6-6 CASSSRRLNTGELFF
TRBJ2-3 TRBD2 TRBV6-5 CATESYSGVNTQYF
TRBJ2-2 . TRBV2 CASSEQGIRTGELFF
TRBJ2-2 . TRBV28 CASSPGRPNTGELFF
TRBJ2-1 . TRBV20-1 CSAGIYNEQFF
TRBJ2-2 TRBD1 TRBV7-3 CASGQGRTGELFF
TRBJ2-3 . TRBV20-1 CSARGAGFGTDTQYF
TRBJ2-1 TRBD2 TRBV11-2 CASSLVVTSGGHEQFF
TRBJ2-3 TRBD2 TRBV27 CASSLLGSGGYTDTQYF
TRBJ1-2 TRBD1 TRBV29-1 CSGTGTGGRDGYTF
TRBJ2-1 . TRBV29-1 CSVDGGLGYNEQFF
TRBJ2-1 . TRBV30 CAWSGFPGRRDEQFF
TRBJ2-3 . TRBV12-5 CASAPDRTDTQYF